This is a list of T cell receptor beta chains from one sample in a study of tumor and adjacent non-tumor tissue in lung cancer. TCRdb analysed the multiplex PCR reads with MiXCR anew, one entry per CDR3 protein. The table lists about 80,000 distinct CDR3 sequences, just under 75% of them singletons. The sequenced sample was lung tumor tissue. The receptors derive from a woman between 40 and 55 years old with non-small cell lung cancer. Both conserved end residues are part of each CDR3. Fields, in order: J gene, D gene, V gene, clone size, CDR3 DNA, CDR3 protein. A D gene is named only where the DNA matches it firmly. Clone size, where shown, is once, few, many, or a class for clones that have expanded.

>TRBJ2-3|-|TRBV6-6|medium-sized
TGTGCCAGCAGTTCACACTCTAGCACAGATACGCAGTATTTT
CASSSHSSTDTQYF
>TRBJ1-1|-|TRBV29-1|-
TGCAGCGTTAGAAACAAGGGCTCTAACACTGAAGCTTTCTTC
CSVRNKGSNTEAFF
>TRBJ1-5|-|TRBV12-3/TRBV12-4|-
TGTGCCAGCAGTTTCCTAGGCTTCAATCAGCCCCACCATTTC
CASSFLGFNQPHHF
>TRBJ1-5|-|TRBV12-3/TRBV12-4|-
TGTGCCAGCACCCGGGAAGTAATGGATCAGCCCAAGCATTTT
CASTREVMDQPKHF
>TRBJ1-1|-|TRBV11-2|-
TGTGCCAGCAGGCCCTGGACGGGGAACACTGAAGCTTCATTT
CASRPWTGNTEASF
>TRBJ1-5|-|TRBV13|-
TGTGCCAACAGCTTAGGGGGACGGGATAGAAATCAGCCCCAGCATTTT
CANSLGGRDRNQPQHF
>TRBJ2-3|-|TRBV6-6|-
TGTGCCAGCTCGGGTGGGAACACAGATACGCAATATTTT
CASSGGNTDTQYF
>TRBJ1-2|-|TRBV28|once
TGTACCAGCACGGGACCCGAATCGTGGGACTACACCTTC
CTSTGPESWDYTF
>TRBJ2-4|-|TRBV11-2|-
TGTTCCAGCAGTCCCACGGGCAGTAAAAACATTCAGTACTTC
CSSSPTGSKNIQYF
>TRBJ2-1|TRBD2|TRBV11-2|-
TGCGCCGGCAGCTCGCGCATCGTAACTAGCGGGGAACTAAGGGAGCAGTTCTTC
CAGSSRIVTSGELREQFF
>TRBJ2-5|-|TRBV20-1|-
TGCAGTGTTAGTCATCCATACCAAGAGACCCAGTACTTC
CSVSHPYQETQYF
>TRBJ1-5|TRBD1|TRBV28|-
TGTGCCAGCAGTTTAGGAGGACAGGTGGACAATCAGCCCCAGCATTTT
CASSLGGQVDNQPQHF
>TRBJ2-1|TRBD2|TRBV29-1|many
TGCAGCGTTGAACTAGCGGGAGTAGGGGTATGGTCCTACAATGAGCAGTTCTTC
CSVELAGVGVWSYNEQFF
>TRBJ2-3|-|TRBV4-1|-
TGCGCCAGCAGCCAAGGCCAGATGACTAGCACAGATACGCAGTATTTT
CASSQGQMTSTDTQYF
>TRBJ1-2|-|TRBV28|-
TGTGCCAGCAGGACTCTGGGGAACTATGGCTACACCTTC
CASRTLGNYGYTF
>TRBJ2-1|TRBD2|TRBV11-3|-
TGTGCCAGCCGCGACCCGGGACTAACGGCCAACAATGAGCAGTTCTTC
CASRDPGLTANNEQFF
>TRBJ2-3|-|TRBV10-3|-
TGTACCATCAGTAGGGACACCTTTCACACAGATACGCAGTATTTT
CTISRDTFHTDTQYF
>TRBJ1-1|-|TRBV6-1|-
TGTGCCAGTAGTGAAAAGGGGGGTTCGGTAACTGAAGCTCTCTTT
CASSEKGGSVTEALF
>TRBJ1-6|TRBD1|TRBV11-2|-
TGTGCCAGCAGTCAGGGGACAGGGAATTCACCCTTCCACTTT
CASSQGTGNSPFHF
>TRBJ1-6|-|TRBV7-9|-
TGTGCCGGCAGCTTAACGGGGGATAATTCACCCCTCCACTTT
CAGSLTGDNSPLHF
>TRBJ2-1|TRBD2|TRBV4-1|-
TGCGCCAGCAGCCAAGGGTATGTTAGCGGGGCACATGAGCAGTCCTTC
CASSQGYVSGAHEQSF
>TRBJ2-7|-|TRBV12-1|-
TGTGCCAGTAGCTGCACGGCTGGCAGCTCTTACGAGCAGTACTTC
CASSCTAGSSYEQYF
>TRBJ2-3|-|TRBV11-3|-
TGTGTCAGCAGCCCTACACTGGGGGAGCAATATTTT
CVSSPTLGEQYF
>TRBJ1-2|TRBD1|TRBV4-1|-
TGCACCAGCAACTCGGACAGGGGGCAGACTCAGAGGTATGGCTACACCTTC
CTSNSDRGQTQRYGYTF
>TRBJ2-3|TRBD2|TRBV6-6|-
TGTGCCAGCAGAACCGGGACTAGCGGGGTAGGCACAGATATGCAGTATTTT
CASRTGTSGVGTDMQYF
>TRBJ2-1|-|TRBV6-5|-
TGTGCCAGCAGAACCCCAAGGGTCTACAATGAGCAGTTCTTC
CASRTPRVYNEQFF
>TRBJ2-1|TRBD2|TRBV11-3|-
TGTGCCAGCAGCCCGCAAAATCTAGCGGGGGCTGACAATGTGCAGTTCTTC
CASSPQNLAGADNVQFF
>TRBJ2-2|-|TRBV4-1|few
TGCGCCAGCAGCCAAATCTGGGGTTTGACGCCCGGGGAGCTGTTTTTT
CASSQIWGLTPGELFF
>TRBJ1-1|-|TRBV5-4|-
TGTGCCAGCAGCCTCGCAGCAGGCACTGAAACTTTCTTT
CASSLAAGTETFF
>TRBJ2-2|-|TRBV5-5|-
TGTGCCAGCGGCTTGCCCCAGATTGCCGGGGAGCTGTTTTTT
CASGLPQIAGELFF
>TRBJ2-7|-|TRBV20-1|many
TGCAGCGGACTTGAGACAGTGGGACACGAGCAGTACTTC
CSGLETVGHEQYF
>TRBJ2-3|TRBD1|TRBV6-6|-
TGTGCCAGCAAAAAGGGACAGGGGTTCCCAGATACGCAGTATTTT
CASKKGQGFPDTQYF
>TRBJ1-1|-|TRBV6-7|-
TGTGCCAGCAGTCCTCTTTGGGACGGAAGTATGAACACTGAAGCTTTCTTT
CASSPLWDGSMNTEAFF
>TRBJ1-2|-|TRBV29-1|-
TGCAGCATTGAACAGGGCTCCCTTAACTATGACTACACCTTC
CSIEQGSLNYDYTF
>TRBJ2-5|-|TRBV4-1|-
TGCGCCAGCAGCCAAGTGTTGGTGACACAATACACCCAGTACTTC
CASSQVLVTQYTQYF
>TRBJ2-7|TRBD2|TRBV11-3|many
TGTGCCAGCAGCCAGGGACTAGCGGGGGGCCACGAGCAGTACTTC
CASSQGLAGGHEQYF
>TRBJ1-4|-|TRBV12-3/TRBV12-4|-
TGTGCCAGCAGTTTAGATCCCTGCATGCCCAATGAAAAACTGTTTTTT
CASSLDPCMPNEKLFF
>TRBJ2-3|-|TRBV20-1|many
TGTAGTGCTAGCGAGACGTCTCGCACAGATACGCAGTATTTT
CSASETSRTDTQYF
>TRBJ2-5|TRBD2|TRBV11-2|-
TGTGCCAGCAGCTCCACGGGCGGGGGGATACAAGAGACCCTGTACTTC
CASSSTGGGIQETLYF
>TRBJ2-1|-|TRBV29-1|-
TGCAGCGTTGAAGGGCCTCAGGGGCGCCGCAATGAGCAGTTCTTC
CSVEGPQGRRNEQFF
>TRBJ2-3|-|TRBV4-1|-
TGCGCCAGCAGCCAAACGGGGGCTAGCGATAGCACGGATACGCAGTATTTT
CASSQTGASDSTDTQYF
>TRBJ2-7|-|TRBV6-5|-
TGTGGCAGCAGTTATGGTCGGAATACCGGAGAGCAGCACTTC
CGSSYGRNTGEQHF
>TRBJ1-2|-|TRBV11-2|few
TGTGATAGCAGCTTATCTCCGGGACACACCTATGGCTACACCTTC
CDSSLSPGHTYGYTF
>TRBJ2-5|-|TRBV7-9|many
TGTGCCAGCAGCGGCATGGAGACCCAGTACTTC
CASSGMETQYF
>TRBJ2-1|-|TRBV5-1|once
TGCGTAAGCAGCTCGGACAAGGGCCATACCAATGAGCAGTTCTTC
CVSSSDKGHTNEQFF
>TRBJ2-7|TRBD1|TRBV4-1|-
TGTGTCAGCAGCCAAGACTGGAGGACAGGGCGGTACGAGCAGTACTTC
CVSSQDWRTGRYEQYF
>TRBJ2-3|-|TRBV5-4|-
TGTGCCAGCAGCACTCTATGTAGCACAGATACGCAGTATTTT
CASSTLCSTDTQYF
>TRBJ2-7|TRBD2|TRBV4-1|-
TGCGCCAGCAGCCAAGGTGGGGCTAGCGGGACTTACGAGCAGTACTTC
CASSQGGASGTYEQYF
>TRBJ2-3|-|TRBV11-2|-
TGTGCCAGCAACCCTATAAGCGCGGCAGATATGCAGTATTTT
CASNPISAADMQYF
>TRBJ1-5|-|TRBV6-1|-
TGTGCCAGCAGTGCCTTGCAGTCTAATCAGCCCCAGCATTTC
CASSALQSNQPQHF
>TRBJ2-3|-|TRBV6-1|-
TGTGTCAGCCCCCCGGGGGTCTCTAGCGAGGGGCCAAATACGCAGTATTTT
CVSPPGVSSEGPNTQYF
>TRBJ2-5|-|TRBV11-2|once
TGTGCCAGGAACTCCCAAGGAGGGGGGGCCAGCGAGACCCAGCACTTC
CARNSQGGGASETQHF